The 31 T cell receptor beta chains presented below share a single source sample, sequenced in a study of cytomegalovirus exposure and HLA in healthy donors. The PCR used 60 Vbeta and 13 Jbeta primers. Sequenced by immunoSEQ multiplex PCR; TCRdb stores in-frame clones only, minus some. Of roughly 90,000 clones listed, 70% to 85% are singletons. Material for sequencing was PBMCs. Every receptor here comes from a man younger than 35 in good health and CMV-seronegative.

CDR3 sequence: CASRGQPYGYTF. The CDR3 DNA is TGTGCCAGCAGAGGACAGCCCTATGGCTACACCTTC. The V gene is TRBV6-1, the J gene TRBJ1-2; TRBD1 might be the D (6 bases). The CDR3 runs to 12 residues. Trimming removed 6 bases from V and 4 bases from J, with 9 bases in between. The germline CDR1 and CDR2 sequences are MNHNS and SASEGT.

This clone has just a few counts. The CDR3 loop reads CASSQGSRSRVVSNEKLFF. The DNA for the CDR3 is TGTGCCAGCAGCCAAGGTAGTCGTTCCAGGGTCGTATCTAATGAAAAACTGTTTTTT. J is TRBJ1-4 and V is TRBV4-2, with a tentative D call TRBD1 (5 bases). Germline loops: CDR1 LGHNA, CDR2 YNFKEQ. This CDR3 is built from 19 residues. Trimming removed 1 base at V and 3 bases at J, with 21 bases between.

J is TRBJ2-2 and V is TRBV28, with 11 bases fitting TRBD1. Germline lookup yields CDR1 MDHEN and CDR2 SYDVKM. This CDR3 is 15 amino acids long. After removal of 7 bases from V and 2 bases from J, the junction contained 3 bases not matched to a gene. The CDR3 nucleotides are TGTGCCAGCACGGACAGGGGGCACAACACCGGGGAGCTGTTTTTT. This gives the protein CASTDRGHNTGELFF.

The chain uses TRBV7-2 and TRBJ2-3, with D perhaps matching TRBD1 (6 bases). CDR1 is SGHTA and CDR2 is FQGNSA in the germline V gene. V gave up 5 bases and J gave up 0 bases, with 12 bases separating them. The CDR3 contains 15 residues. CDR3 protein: CASSPWTVSTDTQYF. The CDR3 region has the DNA TGTGCCAGCAGCCCGTGGACAGTCAGCACAGATACGCAGTATTTT.

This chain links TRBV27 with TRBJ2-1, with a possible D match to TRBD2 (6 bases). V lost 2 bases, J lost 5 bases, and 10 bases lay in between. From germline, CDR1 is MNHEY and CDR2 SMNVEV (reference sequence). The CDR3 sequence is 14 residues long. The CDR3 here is CASSLTGANNEQFF. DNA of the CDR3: TGTGCCAGCAGTTTAACGGGAGCCAACAATGAGCAGTTCTTC.

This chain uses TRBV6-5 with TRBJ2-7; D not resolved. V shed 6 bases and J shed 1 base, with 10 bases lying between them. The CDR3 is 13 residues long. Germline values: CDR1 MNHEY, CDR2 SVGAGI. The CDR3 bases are TGTGCCAGCAGCCTTGTCGGTTCCTACGAGCAGTACTTC. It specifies CASSLVGSYEQYF.

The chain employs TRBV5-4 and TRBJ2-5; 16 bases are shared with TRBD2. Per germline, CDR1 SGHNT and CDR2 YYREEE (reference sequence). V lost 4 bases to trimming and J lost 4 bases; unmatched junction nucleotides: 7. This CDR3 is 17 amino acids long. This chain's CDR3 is CASSRGTSGRAVETQYF. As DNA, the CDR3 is TGTGCCAGCAGCCGTGGGACTAGCGGGAGGGCCGTAGAGACCCAGTACTTC.

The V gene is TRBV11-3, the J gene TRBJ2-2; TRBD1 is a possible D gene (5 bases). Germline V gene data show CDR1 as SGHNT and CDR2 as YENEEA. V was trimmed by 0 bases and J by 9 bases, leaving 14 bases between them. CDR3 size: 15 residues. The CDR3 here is CASSLDRVFGRELFF. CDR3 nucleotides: TGTGCCAGCAGCTTAGACAGGGTATTCGGCCGGGAGCTGTTTTTT.

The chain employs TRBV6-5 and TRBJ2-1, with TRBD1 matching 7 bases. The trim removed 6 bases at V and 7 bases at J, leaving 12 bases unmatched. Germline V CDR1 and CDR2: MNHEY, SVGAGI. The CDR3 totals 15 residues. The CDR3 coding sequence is TGTGCCAGCAGCAGCCCGAGACAGGGTATAAATGAGCAGTTCTTC. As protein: CASSSPRQGINEQFF.

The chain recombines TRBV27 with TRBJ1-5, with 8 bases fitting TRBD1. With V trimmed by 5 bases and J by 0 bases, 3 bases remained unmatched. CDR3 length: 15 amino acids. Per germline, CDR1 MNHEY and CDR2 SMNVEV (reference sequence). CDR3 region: CASSLQGDSNQPQHF. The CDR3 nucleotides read TGTGCCAGCAGTCTACAGGGGGATAGCAATCAGCCCCAGCATTTT.

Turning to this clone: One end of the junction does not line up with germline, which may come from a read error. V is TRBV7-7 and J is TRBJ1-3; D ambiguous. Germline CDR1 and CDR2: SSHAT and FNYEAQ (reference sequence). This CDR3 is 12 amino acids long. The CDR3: CASSGESGTIYF. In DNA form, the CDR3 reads TGTGCTAGCAGCGGAGAAAGCGGCACCATATATTTT.

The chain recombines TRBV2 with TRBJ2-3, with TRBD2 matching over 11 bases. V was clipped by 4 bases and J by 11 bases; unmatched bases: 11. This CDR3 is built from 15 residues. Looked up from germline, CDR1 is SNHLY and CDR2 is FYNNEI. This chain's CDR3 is CASSGGLAGGAKQYF. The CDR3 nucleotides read TGTGCCAGCAGTGGCGGGCTAGCGGGAGGAGCGAAGCAGTATTTT.

The CDR3 DNA follows: TGTGCCAGCAGTCCGCGGACAGGGGTCAATGAGCAGTTCTTC. Amino acid sequence: CASSPRTGVNEQFF. V and J are TRBV27 and TRBJ2-1; 9 bases fit TRBD1. This CDR3 spans 14 amino acids. The germline gives CDR1 MNHEY, CDR2 SMNVEV (reference sequence). Trimming cost V 5 bases and J 6 bases; bases outside gene matches: 5.

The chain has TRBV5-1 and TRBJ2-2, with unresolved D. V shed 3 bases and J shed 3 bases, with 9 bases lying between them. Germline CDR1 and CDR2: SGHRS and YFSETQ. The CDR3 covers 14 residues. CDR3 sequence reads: CASSSNSDTGELFF. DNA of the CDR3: TGCGCCAGCAGCTCCAACTCCGACACCGGGGAGCTGTTTTTT. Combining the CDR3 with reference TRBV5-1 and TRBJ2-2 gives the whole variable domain KAGVTQTPRYLIKTRGQQVTLSCSPISGHRSVSWYQQTPGQGLQFLFEYFSETQRNKGNFPGRFSGRQFSNSRSEMNVSTLELGDSALYLCASSSNSDTGELFFGEGSRLTVL.

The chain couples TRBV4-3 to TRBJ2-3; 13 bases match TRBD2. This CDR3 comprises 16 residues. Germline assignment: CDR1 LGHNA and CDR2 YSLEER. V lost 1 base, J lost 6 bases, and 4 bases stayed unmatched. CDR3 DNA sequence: TGCGCCAGCAGCCAAGGGACTAGCGGGAGTCTGGATACGCAGTATTTT. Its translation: CASSQGTSGSLDTQYF.

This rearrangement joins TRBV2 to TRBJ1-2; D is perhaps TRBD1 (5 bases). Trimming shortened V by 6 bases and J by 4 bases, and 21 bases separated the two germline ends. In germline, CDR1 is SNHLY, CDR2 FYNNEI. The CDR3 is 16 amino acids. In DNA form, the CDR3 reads TGTGCCAGCAGCAACCCAGACAGCGTTAATCTCTATGGCTACACCTTC. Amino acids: CASSNPDSVNLYGYTF. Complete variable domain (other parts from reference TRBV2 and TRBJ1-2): EPEVTQTPSHQVTQMGQEVILRCVPISNHLYFYWYRQILGQKVEFLVSFYNNEISEKSEIFDDQFSVERPDGSNFTLKIRSTKLEDSAMYFCASSNPDSVNLYGYTFGSGTRLTVV.

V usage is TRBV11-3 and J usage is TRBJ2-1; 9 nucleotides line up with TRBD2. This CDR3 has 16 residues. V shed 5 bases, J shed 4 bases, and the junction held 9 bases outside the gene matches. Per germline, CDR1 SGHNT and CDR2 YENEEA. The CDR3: CASSQGGTSLYNEQFF. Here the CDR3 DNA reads TGTGCCAGCAGCCAAGGTGGGACTAGCTTATACAATGAGCAGTTCTTC.

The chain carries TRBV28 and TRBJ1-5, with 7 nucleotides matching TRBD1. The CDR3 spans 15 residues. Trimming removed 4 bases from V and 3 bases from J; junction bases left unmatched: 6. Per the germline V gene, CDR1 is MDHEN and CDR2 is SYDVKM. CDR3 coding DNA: TGTGCCAGCAGTTCCGTGGACAGGAACAATCAGCCCCAGCATTTT. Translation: CASSSVDRNNQPQHF.

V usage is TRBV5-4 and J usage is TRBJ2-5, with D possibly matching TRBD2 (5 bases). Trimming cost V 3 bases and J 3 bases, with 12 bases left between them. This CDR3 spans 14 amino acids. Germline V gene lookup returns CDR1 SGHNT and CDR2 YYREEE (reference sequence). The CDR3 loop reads CASSSKDGKETQYF. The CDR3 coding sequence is TGTGCCAGCAGCTCCAAAGACGGGAAAGAGACCCAGTACTTC.

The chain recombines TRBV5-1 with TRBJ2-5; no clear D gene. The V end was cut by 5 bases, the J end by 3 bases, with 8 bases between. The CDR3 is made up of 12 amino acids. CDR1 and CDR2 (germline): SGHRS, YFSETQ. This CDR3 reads CASRLSEETQYF. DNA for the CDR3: TGCGCCAGCAGGCTTTCAGAAGAGACCCAGTACTTC.

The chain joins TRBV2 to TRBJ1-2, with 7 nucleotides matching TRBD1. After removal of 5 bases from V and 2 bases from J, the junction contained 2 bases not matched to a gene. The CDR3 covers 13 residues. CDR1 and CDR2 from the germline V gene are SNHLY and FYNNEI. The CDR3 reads CASSKGQNYGYTF. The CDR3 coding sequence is TGTGCCAGCAGTAAGGGACAGAACTATGGCTACACCTTC. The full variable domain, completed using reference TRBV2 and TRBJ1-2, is EPEVTQTPSHQVTQMGQEVILRCVPISNHLYFYWYRQILGQKVEFLVSFYNNEISEKSEIFDDQFSVERPDGSNFTLKIRSTKLEDSAMYFCASSKGQNYGYTFGSGTRLTVV.

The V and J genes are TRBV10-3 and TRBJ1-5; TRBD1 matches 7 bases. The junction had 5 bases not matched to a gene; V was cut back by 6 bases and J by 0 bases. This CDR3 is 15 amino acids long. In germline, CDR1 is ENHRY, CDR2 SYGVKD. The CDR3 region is CAISEGQSSNQPQHF. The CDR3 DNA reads TGTGCCATCAGCGAGGGACAGTCTAGCAATCAGCCCCAGCATTTT.

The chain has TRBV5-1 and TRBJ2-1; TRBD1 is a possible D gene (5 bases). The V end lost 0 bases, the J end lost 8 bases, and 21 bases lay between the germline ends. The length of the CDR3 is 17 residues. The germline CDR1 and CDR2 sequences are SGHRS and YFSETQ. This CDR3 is CASSLGLQGALKDEQFF. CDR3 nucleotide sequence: TGCGCCAGCAGCTTGGGGCTACAAGGGGCCCTTAAAGATGAGCAGTTCTTC.

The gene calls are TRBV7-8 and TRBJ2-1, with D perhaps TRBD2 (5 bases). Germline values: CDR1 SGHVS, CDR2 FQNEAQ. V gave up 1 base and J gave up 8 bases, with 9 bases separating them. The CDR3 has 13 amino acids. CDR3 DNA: TGTGCCAGCAGCTTAGAGCTAGCCGATGAGCAGTTCTTC. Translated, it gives CASSLELADEQFF.

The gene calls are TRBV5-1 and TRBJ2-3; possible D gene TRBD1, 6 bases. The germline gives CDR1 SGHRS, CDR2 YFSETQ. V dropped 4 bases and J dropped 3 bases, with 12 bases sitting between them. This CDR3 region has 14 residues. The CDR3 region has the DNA TGCGCCAGCAGCCACAGGGTAGGAACAGATACGCAGTATTTT. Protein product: CASSHRVGTDTQYF.

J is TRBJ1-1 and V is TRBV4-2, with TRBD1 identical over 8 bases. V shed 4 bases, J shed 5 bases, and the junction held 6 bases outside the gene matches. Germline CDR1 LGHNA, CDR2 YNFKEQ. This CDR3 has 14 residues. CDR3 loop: CASSPSGGYTEAFF. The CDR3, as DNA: TGTGCCAGCAGCCCCTCAGGGGGCTATACTGAAGCTTTCTTT.

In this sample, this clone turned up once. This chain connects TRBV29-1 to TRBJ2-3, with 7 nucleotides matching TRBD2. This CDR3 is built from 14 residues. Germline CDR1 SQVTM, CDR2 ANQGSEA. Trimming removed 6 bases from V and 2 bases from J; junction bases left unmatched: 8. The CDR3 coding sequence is TGCAGCGTCGAGGGCGGGAGTGACACAGATACGCAGTATTTT. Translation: CSVEGGSDTDTQYF.

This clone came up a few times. CDR3 DNA sequence: TGTGCCAGCAGCTCCGGGACTGGGATGTTGACGCAGTACTTC. Protein: CASSSGTGMLTQYF. This chain links TRBV27 with TRBJ2-7; tentatively, D is TRBD2 (6 bases). This CDR3 is built from 14 residues. CDR1 and CDR2 from the germline V gene are MNHEY and SMNVEV (reference sequence). The V gene lost 6 bases and the J gene lost 9 bases, with 21 bases spanning the gap.

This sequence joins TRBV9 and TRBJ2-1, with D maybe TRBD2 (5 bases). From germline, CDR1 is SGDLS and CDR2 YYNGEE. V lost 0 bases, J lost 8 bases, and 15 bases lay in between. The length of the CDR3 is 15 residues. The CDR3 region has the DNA TGTGCCAGCAGCGTAGTGCCCCGAGGGTTTGATGAGCAGTTCTTC. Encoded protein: CASSVVPRGFDEQFF. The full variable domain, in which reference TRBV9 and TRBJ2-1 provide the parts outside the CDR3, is DSGVTQTPKHLITATGQRVTLRCSPRSGDLSVYWYQQSLDQGLQFLIQYYNGEERAKGNILERFSAQQFPDLHSELNLSSLELGDSALYFCASSVVPRGFDEQFFGPGTRLTVL.

CDR3 coding DNA: TGCAGCGTTGGCAGGGGGGATGGCTACACCTTC. Its protein is CSVGRGDGYTF. V is TRBV29-1 and J is TRBJ1-2, with TRBD1 identical over 7 bases. The junction had 2 bases not matched to a gene; V was cut back by 4 bases and J by 6 bases. From germline, CDR1 is SQVTM and CDR2 ANQGSEA. CDR3 length: 11 residues.

The CDR3 nucleotides are TGTGCCACCAGCAGAGAGCAACCAGGGGCCTCTAGCACAGATACGCAGTATTTT. It is translated as CATSREQPGASSTDTQYF. The chain links TRBV15 to TRBJ2-3; possible D gene TRBD1, 6 bases. CDR1 is LNHNV and CDR2 is YYDKDF in the germline V gene (reference sequence). Trimming shortened V by 0 bases and J by 0 bases, and 16 bases separated the two germline ends. This CDR3 has 18 residues.